This entry concerns a single T cell receptor beta chain. The sample's time point: newly diagnosed GD, antithyroid drugs for less than 3 months. Extracted PBMC RNA gave rise to the TCR library. Xi'an, China, was home to the endocrinology department that provided patients. This CDR3 is built from 13 residues. The V gene lost 0 bases and the J gene lost 5 bases, with 7 bases spanning the gap. The germline gives CDR1 MNHEY, CDR2 SMNVEV (reference sequence). The data were obtained in a study of regulatory T cells in long-lasting Graves disease. Assembly of TCR beta libraries relied on iRepertoire HTBI primers together with Arm-PCR of CDR3 regions. Per the study methods: Sample data revealed approximately 62 TRBV and over twelve TRBJ segments. TCRdb used MiXCR to reprocess the multiplex PCR reads, holding one entry per CDR3 protein. It is TCRdb's table, rather than the study itself, that gives the V and J calls and clone size. The table lists 450,000 to 500,000 distinct CDR3 sequences, about 17% of them singletons.

These data were also filed under a second study, of T cells in Graves' hyperthyroidism and ophthalmopathy. As that report states: Stable Graves' hyperthyroidism denoted no ophthalmopathy progression over 18 months. Exclusion of a patient resulted from uncontrolled infection, other autoimmune disease, pregnancy or lactation.

The source was peripheral blood mononuclear cells (PBMCs), collected at new diagnosis, from a patient treated with antithyroid drugs. This rearrangement joins TRBV27 to TRBJ1-1; D is ambiguous. This receptor was identified in a man in his forties or fifties with Graves disease. This CDR3 reads CASSLSRFTEAFF. The DNA of the CDR3 is TGTGCCAGCAGTTTATCTCGGTTTACTGAAGCTTTCTTT.